Here is one T cell receptor beta chain with its context. This specimen belongs to a study of blood T cell repertoires in COVID-19. Study-wide background: Specimens from acute and convalescent COVID-19 originated in the United States, Italy and Spain.

Only in-frame clones appear in the TCRdb table, and some are missing; sequencing was by immunoSEQ multiplex PCR. The sample includes under 40,000 clones, about 88% of them seen just once. Germline loops: CDR1 SGHTA, CDR2 FQGNSA. The V end lost 3 bases, the J end lost 4 bases, and 11 bases lay between the germline ends. The length of the CDR3 is 14 residues. What was sequenced was peripheral blood. The TCR was taken from a man between 65 and 85 years old with active COVID-19. The chain employs TRBV7-2 and TRBJ2-3; perhaps TRBD1 as D (5 bases). CDR3 amino acids: CASSLGRVADTQYF. The CDR3 DNA reads as TGTGCCAGCAGCTTGGGGCGTGTCGCAGATACGCAGTATTTT.